This T cell receptor (beta chain) was sequenced in a study of radiotherapy plus CTLA-4 blockade in lung cancer. Germline V gene data show CDR1 as LNHNV and CDR2 as YYDKDF (reference sequence). Trimming removed 8 bases from V and 3 bases from J, with 11 bases in between. This CDR3 comprises 14 residues. General observations from the study: The best prediction of response reportedly came from early blood T cell clone dynamics, with interferon-beta. TCR clones of tumor origin grew in blood after radiotherapy plus ipilimumab.

With respect to this clone: Its antigen is still unknown.

Clones were read by immunoSEQ multiplex PCR, and TCRdb kept only the in-frame ones, dropping some. The table includes 40,000 to 45,000 clones, more than 60% detected once. This chain connects TRBV15 to TRBJ2-6, with D unresolved. The origin of this receptor is a human donor with non-small cell lung cancer who had stable disease on radiotherapy plus ipilimumab. Source: peripheral blood, taken from a patient treated with radiotherapy plus ipilimumab. The CDR3 region is CATRSWSGANVLTF. The DNA of the CDR3 is TGTGCCACCCGCTCGTGGAGTGGGGCCAACGTCCTGACTTTC.